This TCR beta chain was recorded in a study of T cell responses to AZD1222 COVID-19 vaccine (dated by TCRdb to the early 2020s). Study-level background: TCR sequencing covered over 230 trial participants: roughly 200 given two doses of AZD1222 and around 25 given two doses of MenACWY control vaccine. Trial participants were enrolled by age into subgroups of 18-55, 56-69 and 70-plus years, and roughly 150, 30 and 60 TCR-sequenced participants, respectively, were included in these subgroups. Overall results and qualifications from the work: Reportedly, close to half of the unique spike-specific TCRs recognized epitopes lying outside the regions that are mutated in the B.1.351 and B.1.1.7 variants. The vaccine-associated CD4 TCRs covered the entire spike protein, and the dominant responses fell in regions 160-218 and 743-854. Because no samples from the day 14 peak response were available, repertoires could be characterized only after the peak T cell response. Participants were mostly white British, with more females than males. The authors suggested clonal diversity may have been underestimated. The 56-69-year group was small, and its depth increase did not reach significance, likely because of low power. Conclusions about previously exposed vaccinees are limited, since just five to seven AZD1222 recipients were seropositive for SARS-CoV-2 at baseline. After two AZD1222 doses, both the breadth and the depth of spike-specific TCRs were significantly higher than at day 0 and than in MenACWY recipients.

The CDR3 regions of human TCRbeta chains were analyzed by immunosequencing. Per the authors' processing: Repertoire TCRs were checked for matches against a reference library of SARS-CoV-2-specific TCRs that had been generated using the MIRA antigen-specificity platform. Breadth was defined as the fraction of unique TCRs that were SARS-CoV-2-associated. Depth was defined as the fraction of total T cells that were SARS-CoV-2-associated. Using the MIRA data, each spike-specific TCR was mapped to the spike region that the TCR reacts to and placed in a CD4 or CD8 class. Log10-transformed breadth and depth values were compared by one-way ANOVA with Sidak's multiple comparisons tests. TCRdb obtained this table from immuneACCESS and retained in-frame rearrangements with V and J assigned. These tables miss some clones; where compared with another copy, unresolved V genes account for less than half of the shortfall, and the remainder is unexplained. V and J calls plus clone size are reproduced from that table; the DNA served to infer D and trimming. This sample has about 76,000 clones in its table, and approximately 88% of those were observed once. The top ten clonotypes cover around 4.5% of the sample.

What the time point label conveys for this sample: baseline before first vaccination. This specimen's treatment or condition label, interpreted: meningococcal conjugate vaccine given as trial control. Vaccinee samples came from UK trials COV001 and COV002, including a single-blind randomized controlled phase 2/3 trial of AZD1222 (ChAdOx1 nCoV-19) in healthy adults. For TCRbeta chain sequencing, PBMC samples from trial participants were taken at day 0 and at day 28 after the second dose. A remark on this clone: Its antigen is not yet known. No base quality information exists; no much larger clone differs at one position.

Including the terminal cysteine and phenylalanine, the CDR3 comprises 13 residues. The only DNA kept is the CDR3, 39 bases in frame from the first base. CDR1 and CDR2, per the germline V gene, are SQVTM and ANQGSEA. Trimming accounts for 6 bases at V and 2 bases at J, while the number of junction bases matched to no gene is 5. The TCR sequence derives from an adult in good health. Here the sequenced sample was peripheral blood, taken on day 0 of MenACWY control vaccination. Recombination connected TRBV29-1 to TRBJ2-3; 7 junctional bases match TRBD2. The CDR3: CSVSSGITDTQYF. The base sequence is TGCAGCGTCTCTAGCGGAATCACAGATACGCAGTATTTT.